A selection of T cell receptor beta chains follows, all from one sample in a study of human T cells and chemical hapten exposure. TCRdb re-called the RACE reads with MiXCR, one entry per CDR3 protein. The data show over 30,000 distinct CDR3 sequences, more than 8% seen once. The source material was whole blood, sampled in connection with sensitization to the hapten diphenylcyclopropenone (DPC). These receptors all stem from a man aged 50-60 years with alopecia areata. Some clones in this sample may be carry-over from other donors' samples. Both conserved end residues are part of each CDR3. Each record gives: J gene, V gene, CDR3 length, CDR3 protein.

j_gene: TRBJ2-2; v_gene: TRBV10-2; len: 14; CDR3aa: CASSLAGEAGELFF
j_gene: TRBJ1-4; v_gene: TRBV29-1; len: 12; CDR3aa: CSVAQPNEKLFF
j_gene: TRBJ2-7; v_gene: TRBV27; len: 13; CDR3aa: CASRGPAPYEQYF
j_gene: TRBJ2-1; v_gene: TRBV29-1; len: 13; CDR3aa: CSVQGGGYNEQFF
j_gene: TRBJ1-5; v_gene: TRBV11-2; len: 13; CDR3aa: CVSSQDRDQPQHF
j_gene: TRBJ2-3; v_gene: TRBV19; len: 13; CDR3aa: CASADLSTDTQYF
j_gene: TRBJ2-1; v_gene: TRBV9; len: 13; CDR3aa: CASSVLGKSEQFF
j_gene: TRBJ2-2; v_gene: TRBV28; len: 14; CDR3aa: CASLPGQNTGELFF
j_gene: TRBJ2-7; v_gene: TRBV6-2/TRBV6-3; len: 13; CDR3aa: CASSTLAIYEQYF
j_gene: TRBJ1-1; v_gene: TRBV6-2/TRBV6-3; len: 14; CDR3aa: CASSYSRVNTEAFF
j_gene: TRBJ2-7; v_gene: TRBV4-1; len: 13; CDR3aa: CASSLGPNDEQYF
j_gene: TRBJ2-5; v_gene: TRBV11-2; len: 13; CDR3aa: CASSPRTEETQYF
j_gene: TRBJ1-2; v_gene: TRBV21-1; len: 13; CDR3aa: CASTEQANYGYTF
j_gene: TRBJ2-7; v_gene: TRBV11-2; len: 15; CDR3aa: CASSLVRGTAYEQYF
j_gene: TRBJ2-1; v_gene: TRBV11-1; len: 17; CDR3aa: CASSYTYGTSGYNEQFF
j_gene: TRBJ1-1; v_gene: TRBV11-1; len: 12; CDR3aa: CASSFANTEAFF
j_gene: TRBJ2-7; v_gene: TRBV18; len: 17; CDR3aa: CASSPPGLAGGSFEQYF
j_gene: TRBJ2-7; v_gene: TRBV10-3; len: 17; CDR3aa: CATLVEGGASGIYEQYF
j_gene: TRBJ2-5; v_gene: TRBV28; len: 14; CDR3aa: CASTPTSGIETQYF
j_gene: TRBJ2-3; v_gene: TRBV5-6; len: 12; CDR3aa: CASSFPQGEQYF
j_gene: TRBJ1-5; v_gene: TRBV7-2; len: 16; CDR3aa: CASSLVPGAFGQPQHF
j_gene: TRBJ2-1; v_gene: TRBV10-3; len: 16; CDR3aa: CATTPTDRELYNEQFF
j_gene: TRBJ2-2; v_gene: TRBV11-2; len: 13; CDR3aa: CASSQEAAGELFF
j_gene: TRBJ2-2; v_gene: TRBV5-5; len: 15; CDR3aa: CASSLIWESTGELFF
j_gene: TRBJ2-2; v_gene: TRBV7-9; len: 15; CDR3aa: CASSSPGWNTGELFF
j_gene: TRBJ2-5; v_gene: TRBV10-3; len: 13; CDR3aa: CAISEVGQETQYF
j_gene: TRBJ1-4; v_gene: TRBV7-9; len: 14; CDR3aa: CASSLGGFDEKLFF
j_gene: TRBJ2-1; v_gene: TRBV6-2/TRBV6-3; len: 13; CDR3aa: CASSLTGYNEQFF
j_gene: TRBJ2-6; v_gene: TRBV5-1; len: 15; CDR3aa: CASSLIGAGANVLTF
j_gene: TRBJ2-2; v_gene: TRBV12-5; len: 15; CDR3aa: CASGPERAVTGELFF
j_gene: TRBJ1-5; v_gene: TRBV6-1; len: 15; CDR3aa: CASSEAGRTNQPQHF
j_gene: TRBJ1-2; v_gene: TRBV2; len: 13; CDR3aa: CASSEGGIGGYTF
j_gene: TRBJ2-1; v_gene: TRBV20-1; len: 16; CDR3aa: CSVPRAAQSSYNEQFF
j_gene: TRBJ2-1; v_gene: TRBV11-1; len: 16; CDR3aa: CASSPGLAGFYNEQFF
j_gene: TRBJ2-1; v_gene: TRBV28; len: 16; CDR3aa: CASKGGGSTAYNEQFF
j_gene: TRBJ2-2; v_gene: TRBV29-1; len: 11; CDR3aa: CSARGTGELFF
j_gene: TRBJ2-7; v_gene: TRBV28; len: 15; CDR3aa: CASSRPLAGGNEQYF
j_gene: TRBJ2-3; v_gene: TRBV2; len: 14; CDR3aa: CASKVGGMADTQYF
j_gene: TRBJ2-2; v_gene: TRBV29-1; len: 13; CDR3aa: CSVGVSLTQRLFF
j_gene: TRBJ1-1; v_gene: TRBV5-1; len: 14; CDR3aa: CASSLFQGGTEAFF
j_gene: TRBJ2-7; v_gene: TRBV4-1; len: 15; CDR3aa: CASSQDSTSGYEQYF
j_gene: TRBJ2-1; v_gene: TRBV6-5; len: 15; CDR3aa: CASSYSTAVHNEQFF
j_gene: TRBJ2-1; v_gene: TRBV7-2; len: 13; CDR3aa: CASSFQGAHEQFF
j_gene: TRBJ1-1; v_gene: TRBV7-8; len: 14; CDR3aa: CASSLNGQNTEAFF
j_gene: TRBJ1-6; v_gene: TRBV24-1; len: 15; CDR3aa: CATSDPRDTMSPLHF
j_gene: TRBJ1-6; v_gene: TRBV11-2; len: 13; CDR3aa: CASSVDYNSPLHF
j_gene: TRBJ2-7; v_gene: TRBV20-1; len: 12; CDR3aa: CSARSHTYEQYF
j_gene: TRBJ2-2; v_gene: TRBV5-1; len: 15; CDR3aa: CASSLEVGSAGELFF
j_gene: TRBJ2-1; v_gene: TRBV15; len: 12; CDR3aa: CATSPRRNEQFF
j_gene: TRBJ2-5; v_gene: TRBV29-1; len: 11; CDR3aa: CSVRGGETQYF
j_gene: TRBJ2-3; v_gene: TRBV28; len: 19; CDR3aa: CASSSFRRRRGPSRDTQYF
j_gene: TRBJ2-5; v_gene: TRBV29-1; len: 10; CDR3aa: CSVPVETQYF
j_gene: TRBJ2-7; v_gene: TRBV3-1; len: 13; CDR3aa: CASRVTGAYEQYF
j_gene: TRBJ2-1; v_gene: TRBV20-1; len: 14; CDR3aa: CSARAGGMNNEQFF
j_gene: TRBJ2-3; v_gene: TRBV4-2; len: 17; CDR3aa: CASSQGRRGSMTDTQYF
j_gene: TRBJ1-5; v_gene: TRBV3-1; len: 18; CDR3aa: CASSQDGLNSESNQPQHF
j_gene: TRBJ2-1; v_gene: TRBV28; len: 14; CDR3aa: CASSSRTGYNEQFF
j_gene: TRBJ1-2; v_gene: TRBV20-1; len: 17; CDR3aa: CSASNTGHGLSNYGYTF
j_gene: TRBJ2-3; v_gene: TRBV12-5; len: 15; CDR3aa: CASGFGTSGTDTQYF
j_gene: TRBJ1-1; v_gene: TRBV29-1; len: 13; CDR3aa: CSVAGIQWTEAFF